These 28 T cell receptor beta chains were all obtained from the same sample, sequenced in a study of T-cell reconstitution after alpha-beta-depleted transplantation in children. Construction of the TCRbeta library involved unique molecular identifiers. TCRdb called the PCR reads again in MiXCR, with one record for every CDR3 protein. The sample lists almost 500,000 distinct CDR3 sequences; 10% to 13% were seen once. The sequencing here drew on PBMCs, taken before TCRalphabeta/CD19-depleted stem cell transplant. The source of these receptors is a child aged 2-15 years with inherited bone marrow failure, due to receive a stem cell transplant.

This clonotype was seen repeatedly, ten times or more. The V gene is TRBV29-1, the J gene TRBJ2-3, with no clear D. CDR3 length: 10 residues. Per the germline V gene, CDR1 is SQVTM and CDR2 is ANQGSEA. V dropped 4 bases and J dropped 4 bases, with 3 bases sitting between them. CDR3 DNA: TGCAGCGTTGCCGCAGATACGCAGTATTTT. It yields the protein CSVAADTQYF.

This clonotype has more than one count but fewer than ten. In DNA, the CDR3 is TGCAGTGCTCTGGGACAGGGGGATGGCTACACCTTC. It specifies CSALGQGDGYTF. The rearrangement uses TRBV20-1 and TRBJ1-2; 11 bases align to TRBD1. Germline CDR1 and CDR2: DFQATT and SNEGSKA (reference sequence). The CDR3 has 12 residues. V lost 5 bases and J lost 6; bases outside the gene matches: 2.

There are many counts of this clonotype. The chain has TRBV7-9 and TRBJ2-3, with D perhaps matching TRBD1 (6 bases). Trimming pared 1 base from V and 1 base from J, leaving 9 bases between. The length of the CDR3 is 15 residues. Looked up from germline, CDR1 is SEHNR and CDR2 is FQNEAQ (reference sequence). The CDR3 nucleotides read TGTGCCAGCAGCTTAGGGGGGCTGGGCACAGATACGCAGTATTTT. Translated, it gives CASSLGGLGTDTQYF.

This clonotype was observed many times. In DNA form, the CDR3 reads TGCGCCAGCAGCCAAAATAGCGGGATTGGGGAGACCCAGTACTTC. As protein: CASSQNSGIGETQYF. The rearrangement uses TRBV5-1 and TRBJ2-5; 8 bases are a match to TRBD2. The CDR3 runs 15 residues. The germline V gene encodes CDR1 SGHRS and CDR2 YFSETQ. Unmatched junction bases numbered 10, after V lost 4 bases and J lost 5 bases.

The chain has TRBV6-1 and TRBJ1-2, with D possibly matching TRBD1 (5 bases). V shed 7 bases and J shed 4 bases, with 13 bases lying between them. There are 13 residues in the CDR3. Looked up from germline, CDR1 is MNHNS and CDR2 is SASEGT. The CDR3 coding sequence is TGTGCCAGCATCCGGAGGGGATCCTATGGCTACACCTTC. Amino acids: CASIRRGSYGYTF.

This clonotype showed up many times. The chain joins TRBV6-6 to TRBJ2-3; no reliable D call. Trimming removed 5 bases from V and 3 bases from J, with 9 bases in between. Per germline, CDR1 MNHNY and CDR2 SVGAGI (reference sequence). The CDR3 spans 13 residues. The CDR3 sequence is CASSQTQTDTQYF. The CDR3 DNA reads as TGTGCCAGCAGTCAAACCCAGACAGATACGCAGTATTTT.

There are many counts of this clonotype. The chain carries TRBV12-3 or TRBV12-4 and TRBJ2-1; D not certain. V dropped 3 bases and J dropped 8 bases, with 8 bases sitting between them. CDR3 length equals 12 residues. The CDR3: CASSFGYYEQFF. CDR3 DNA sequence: TGTGCCAGCAGTTTCGGTTATTATGAGCAGTTCTTC.

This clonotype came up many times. Written as DNA, the CDR3 is TGCAGTGCTAGAACGGGAGCGGACACCGGGGAGCTGTTTTTT. This translates into CSARTGADTGELFF. The chain carries TRBV20-1 and TRBJ2-2; tentative D call: TRBD2 (6 bases). Germline CDR1 DFQATT, CDR2 SNEGSKA (reference sequence). This CDR3 is built from 14 residues. Trimming took off 2 bases at V and 3 bases at J, with 10 bases between the two ends.

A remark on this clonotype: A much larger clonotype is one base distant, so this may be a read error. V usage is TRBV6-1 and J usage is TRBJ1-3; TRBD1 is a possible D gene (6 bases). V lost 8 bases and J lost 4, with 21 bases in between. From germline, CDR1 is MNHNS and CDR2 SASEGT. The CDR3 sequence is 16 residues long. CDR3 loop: CASGTISHLLGNTIYF. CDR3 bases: TGTGCCAGCGGGACAATTTCTCACCTACTGGGAAACACCATATATTTT.

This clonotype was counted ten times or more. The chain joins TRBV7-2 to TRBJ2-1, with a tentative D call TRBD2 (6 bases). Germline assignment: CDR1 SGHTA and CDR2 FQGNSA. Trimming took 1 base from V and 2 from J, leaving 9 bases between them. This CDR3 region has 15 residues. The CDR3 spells CASSLVAGTYNEQFF. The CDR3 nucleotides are TGTGCCAGCAGCTTAGTGGCGGGAACCTACAATGAGCAGTTCTTC.

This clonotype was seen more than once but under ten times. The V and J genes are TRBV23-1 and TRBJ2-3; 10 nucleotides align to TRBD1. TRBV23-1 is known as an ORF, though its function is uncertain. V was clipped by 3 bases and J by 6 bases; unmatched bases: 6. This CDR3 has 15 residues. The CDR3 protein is CASSHPGQGTDTQYF. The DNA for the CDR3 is TGCGCCAGCAGTCACCCGGGACAGGGGACGGATACGCAGTATTTT.

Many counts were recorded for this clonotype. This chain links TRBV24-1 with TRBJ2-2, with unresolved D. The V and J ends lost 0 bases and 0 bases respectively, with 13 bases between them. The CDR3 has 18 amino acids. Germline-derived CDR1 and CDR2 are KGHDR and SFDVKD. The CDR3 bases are TGTGCCACCAGTGATTTGCCCTCTACAGATCCGAACACCGGGGAGCTGTTTTTT. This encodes CATSDLPSTDPNTGELFF.

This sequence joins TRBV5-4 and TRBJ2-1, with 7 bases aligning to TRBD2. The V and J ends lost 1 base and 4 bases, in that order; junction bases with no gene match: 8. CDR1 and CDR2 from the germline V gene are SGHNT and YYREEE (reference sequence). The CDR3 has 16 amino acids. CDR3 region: CASSLLLREPYNEQFF. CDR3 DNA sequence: TGTGCCAGCAGCTTGTTGCTGCGGGAGCCTTACAATGAGCAGTTCTTC.

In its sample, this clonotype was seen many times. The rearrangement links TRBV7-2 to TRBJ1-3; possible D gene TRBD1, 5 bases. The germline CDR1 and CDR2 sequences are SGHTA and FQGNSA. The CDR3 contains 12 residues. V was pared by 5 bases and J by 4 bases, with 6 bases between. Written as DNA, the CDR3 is TGTGCCAGCAGCAAGGGGGGAAACACCATATATTTT. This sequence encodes CASSKGGNTIYF.

CDR3 DNA: TGCGCCAGCAGTCAATCGGGACAGCGATGGACTGGGACCCAGTACTTC. Amino acids: CASSQSGQRWTGTQYF. The rearrangement uses TRBV23-1 and TRBJ2-5; TRBD1 matches at 7 bases. TRBV23-1 is an ORF, and what it does is uncertain. Germline trimming cut 0 bases from V and 7 bases from J; bases unmatched to any gene: 11. The CDR3 has 16 residues.

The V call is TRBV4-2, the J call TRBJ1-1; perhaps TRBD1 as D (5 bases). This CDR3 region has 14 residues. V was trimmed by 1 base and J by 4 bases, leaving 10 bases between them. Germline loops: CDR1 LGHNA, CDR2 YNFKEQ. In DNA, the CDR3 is TGTGCCAGCAGCCAAGCCTTGACAGTCACTGAAGCTTTCTTT. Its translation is CASSQALTVTEAFF.

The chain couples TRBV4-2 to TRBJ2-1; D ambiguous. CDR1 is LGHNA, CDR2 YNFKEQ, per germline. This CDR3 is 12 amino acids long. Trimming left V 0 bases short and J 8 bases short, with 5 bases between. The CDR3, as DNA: TGTGCCAGCAGCCAAGATCCCCATGAGCAGTTCTTC. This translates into CASSQDPHEQFF.

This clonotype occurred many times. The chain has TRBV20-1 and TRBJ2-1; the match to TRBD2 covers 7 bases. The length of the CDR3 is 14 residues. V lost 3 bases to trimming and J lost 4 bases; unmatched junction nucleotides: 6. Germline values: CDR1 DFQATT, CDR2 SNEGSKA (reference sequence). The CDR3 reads CSARPVAGYNEQFF. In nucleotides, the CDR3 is TGCAGTGCTAGGCCGGTAGCGGGTTACAATGAGCAGTTCTTC.

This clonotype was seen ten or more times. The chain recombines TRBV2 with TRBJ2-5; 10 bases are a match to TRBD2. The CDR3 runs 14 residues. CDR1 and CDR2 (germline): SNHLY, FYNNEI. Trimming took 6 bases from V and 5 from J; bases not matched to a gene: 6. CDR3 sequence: CASRLAGEGETQYF. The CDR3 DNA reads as TGTGCCAGCAGGCTAGCGGGAGAGGGGGAGACCCAGTACTTC.

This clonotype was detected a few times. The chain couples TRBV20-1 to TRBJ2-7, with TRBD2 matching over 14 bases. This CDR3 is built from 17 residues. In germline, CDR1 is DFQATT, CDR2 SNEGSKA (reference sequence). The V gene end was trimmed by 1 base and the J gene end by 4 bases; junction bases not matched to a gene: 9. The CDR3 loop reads CSARVGTSGSAVYEQYF. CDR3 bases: TGCAGTGCTAGAGTTGGGACTAGCGGGAGTGCTGTGTACGAGCAGTACTTC.

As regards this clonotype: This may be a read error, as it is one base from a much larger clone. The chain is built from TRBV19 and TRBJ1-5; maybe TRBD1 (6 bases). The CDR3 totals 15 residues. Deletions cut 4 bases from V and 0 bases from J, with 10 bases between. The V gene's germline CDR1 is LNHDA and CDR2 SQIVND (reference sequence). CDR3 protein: CASSTWGRSNQPQHF. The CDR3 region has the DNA TGTGCCAGTAGTACCTGGGGGCGTAGCAATCAGCCCCAGCATTTT.

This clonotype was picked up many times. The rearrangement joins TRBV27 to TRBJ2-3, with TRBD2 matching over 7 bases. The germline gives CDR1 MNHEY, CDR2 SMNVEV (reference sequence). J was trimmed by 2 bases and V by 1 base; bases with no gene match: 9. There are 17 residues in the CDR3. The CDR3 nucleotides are TGTGCCAGCAGTTTATTGGCTAGTGGGAGGGCCACAGATACGCAGTATTTT. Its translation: CASSLLASGRATDTQYF.

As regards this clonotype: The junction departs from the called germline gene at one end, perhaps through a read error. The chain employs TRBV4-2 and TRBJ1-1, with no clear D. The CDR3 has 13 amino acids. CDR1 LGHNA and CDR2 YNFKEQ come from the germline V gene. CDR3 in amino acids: CASSQDANTEVFF. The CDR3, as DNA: TGTGCCAGCAGCCAAGATGCGAACACTGAAGTTTTCTTT.

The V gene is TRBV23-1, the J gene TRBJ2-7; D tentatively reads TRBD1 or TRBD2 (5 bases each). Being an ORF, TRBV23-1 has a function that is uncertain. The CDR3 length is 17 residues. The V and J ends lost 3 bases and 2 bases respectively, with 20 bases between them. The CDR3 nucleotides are TGCGCCAGCAGTCATGAGGGACCCCTTGCAATCCCCTACGAGCAGTACTTC. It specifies CASSHEGPLAIPYEQYF.

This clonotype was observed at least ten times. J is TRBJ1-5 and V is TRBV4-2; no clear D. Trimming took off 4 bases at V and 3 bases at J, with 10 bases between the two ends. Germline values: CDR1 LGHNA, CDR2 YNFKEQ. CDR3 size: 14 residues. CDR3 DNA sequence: TGTGCCAGCAGCCGAGGAGTATACAATCAGCCCCAGCATTTT. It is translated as CASSRGVYNQPQHF.

CDR3 amino acids: CASSTGQLSYEQYF. The CDR3 DNA reads TGTGCCAGCAGCACGGGACAGCTCTCCTACGAGCAGTACTTC. The chain recombines TRBV6-1 with TRBJ2-7; 7 nucleotides align to TRBD1. V was pared by 6 bases and J by 0 bases, with 5 bases of the junction left unmatched. This CDR3 contains 14 residues. Looked up from germline, CDR1 is MNHNS and CDR2 is SASEGT.

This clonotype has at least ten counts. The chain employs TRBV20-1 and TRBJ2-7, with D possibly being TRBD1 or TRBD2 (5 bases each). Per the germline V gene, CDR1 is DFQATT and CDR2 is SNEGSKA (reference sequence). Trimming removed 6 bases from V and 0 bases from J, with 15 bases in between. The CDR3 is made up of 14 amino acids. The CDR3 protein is CSARGTESSYEQYF. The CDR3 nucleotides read TGCAGTGCCCGAGGGACGGAGAGCTCCTACGAGCAGTACTTC.

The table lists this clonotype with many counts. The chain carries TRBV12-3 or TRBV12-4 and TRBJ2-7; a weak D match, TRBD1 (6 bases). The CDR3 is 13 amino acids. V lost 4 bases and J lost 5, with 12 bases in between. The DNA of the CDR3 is TGTGCCAGCAGTTCTACAGGGCTCCACGAGCAGTACTTC. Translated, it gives CASSSTGLHEQYF.